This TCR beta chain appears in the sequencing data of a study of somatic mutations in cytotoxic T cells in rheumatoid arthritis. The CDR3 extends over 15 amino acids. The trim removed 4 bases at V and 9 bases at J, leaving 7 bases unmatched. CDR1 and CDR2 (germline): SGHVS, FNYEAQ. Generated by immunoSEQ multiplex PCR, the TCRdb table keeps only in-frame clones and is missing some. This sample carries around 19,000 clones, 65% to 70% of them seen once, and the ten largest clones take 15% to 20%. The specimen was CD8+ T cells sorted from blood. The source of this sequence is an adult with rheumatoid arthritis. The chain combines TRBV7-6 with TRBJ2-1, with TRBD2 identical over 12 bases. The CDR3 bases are TGTGCCAGCAGCTCTCCTAGCGGGGGGGCCGGTGAGCAGTTCTTC. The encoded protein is CASSSPSGGAGEQFF.